This is a list of T cell receptor beta chains from one sample in a study of blood T cell repertoires in COVID-19. The method was immunoSEQ multiplex PCR; TCRdb's version includes in-frame clones alone and lacks a portion of them. The sample includes about 99,000 clones, about 90% of them seen just once. Material: peripheral blood. These receptors were collected from a woman in her sixties with acute or convalescent COVID-19. Each CDR3 is given with its conserved first and last residue. The D gene is left open where the match is weak.

j_call	d_call	v_call	cdr3_nt	cdr3_aa
TRBJ2-3	NA	TRBV9	TGTGCCAGCAGCCCCCGTGGGGCCGCCAGCACAGATACGCAGTATTTT	CASSPRGAASTDTQYF
TRBJ2-1	NA	TRBV19	TGTGCCAGTAGTATCAGGGTGGGGATAGTTAGTAATGAGCAGTTCTTC	CASSIRVGIVSNEQFF
TRBJ2-3	TRBD1	TRBV7-9	TGTGCCAGCAGCCGGACAGGGGGCACAGATACGCAGTATTTT	CASSRTGGTDTQYF
TRBJ2-7	TRBD2	TRBV10-3	TGTGCCATCAGTGTCGGGACTAGCGGGAGTGGCCGCTCCTACGAGCAGTACTTC	CAISVGTSGSGRSYEQYF
TRBJ1-4	NA	TRBV30	TGTGCCTGGAGCCACGGGGGACCGCGAACAACTAATGAAAAACTGTTTTTT	CAWSHGGPRTTNEKLFF
TRBJ1-2	TRBD1	TRBV7-9	TGTGCCAGCAGCTTCGGACAGGATTATGGCTACACCTTC	CASSFGQDYGYTF
TRBJ2-1	TRBD1	TRBV25-1	TGTGCCAGCAGGAACGACAGGGGGCTAAACAATGAGCAGTTCTTC	CASRNDRGLNNEQFF
TRBJ1-1	NA	TRBV7-9	TGTGCCAGCAGGCCGAGACACCCGAACACTGAAGCTTTCTTT	CASRPRHPNTEAFF
TRBJ2-1	NA	TRBV5-1	TGCGCCAGCAGCTTGGACGGCGGGATAATCAATGAGCAGTTCTTC	CASSLDGGIINEQFF
TRBJ2-6	NA	TRBV6-5	TGTGCCAGCAGTTACGAGGGAGCTACTGGGGCCAACGTCCTGACTTTC	CASSYEGATGANVLTF
TRBJ2-1	TRBD2	TRBV7-9	TGTGCCAGCAGCCGGACTAGCGGGAGGGCCACCTCCCCGCATGAGCAGTTCTTC	CASSRTSGRATSPHEQFF
TRBJ1-1	TRBD1	TRBV6-4	TGTGCCAGCAGTGGGGGGCAGGGGGCTAGAAACACTGAAGCTTTCTTT	CASSGGQGARNTEAFF
TRBJ2-5	TRBD1	TRBV29-1	TGCAGCGTTGTTCCGGGACAGCTCAGGGAGACCCAGTACTTC	CSVVPGQLRETQYF
TRBJ1-2	NA	TRBV5-8	TGTGCCAGCAGCTTGGACCGATTACTTAACTATGGCTACACCTTC	CASSLDRLLNYGYTF
TRBJ1-5	TRBD1	TRBV6-5	TGTGCCAGCAGTTTTGGACAGGGAAGCCAGCCCCAGCATTTT	CASSFGQGSQPQHF
TRBJ1-2	TRBD1	TRBV5-4	TGTGCCAGCAGCAGAATGGGACAGACGTTTTATGGCTACACCTTC	CASSRMGQTFYGYTF